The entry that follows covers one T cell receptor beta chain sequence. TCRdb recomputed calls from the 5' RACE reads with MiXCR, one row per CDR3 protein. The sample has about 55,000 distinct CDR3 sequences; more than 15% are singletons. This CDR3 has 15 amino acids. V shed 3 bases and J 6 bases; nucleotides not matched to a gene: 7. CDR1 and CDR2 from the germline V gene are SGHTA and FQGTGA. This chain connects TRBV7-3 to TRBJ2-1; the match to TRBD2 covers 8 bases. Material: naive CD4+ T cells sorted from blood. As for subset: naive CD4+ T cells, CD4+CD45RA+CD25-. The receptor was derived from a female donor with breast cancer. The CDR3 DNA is TGTGCCAGCAGCTTCCTAGGCGGGAGGAGCAATGAGCAGTTCTTC. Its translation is CASSFLGGRSNEQFF.